Sequencing of this T cell receptor (beta chain) was carried out in a study of identical twins (dated by TCRdb to between 2015 and 2016). About the investigation overall: To test whether fetal clonotypes persist, the study used deep sequencing on TCR alpha and beta repertoires from monozygotic twins, unrelated adults of various ages, and cord blood. Replicate twin experiments were performed at different times using different library preparation protocols to rule out contamination. What the research found in general, with its limitations: Out-of-frame TCR alpha sharing in monozygotic twins was systematically underestimated by recombination models, whereas sharing between unrelated individuals was in agreement with the recombination models. A weaker excess of twin sharing was found in beta out-of-frame sequences because the signal-to-noise ratio was lowered by fewer shared sequences. Fewer insertions were carried by abundant cord blood beta clonotypes, a similar but weaker trend appeared in young adult naive repertoires, and no such trend appeared in memory repertoires. Zero-insertion analyses could be partly confounded by invariant T cells such as MAIT and iNKT, though diverse VJ usage argued against such confounding for most clonotypes. Conclusions relied on cross-sectional statistical analysis, since the same donors could not be followed over many years. Compared with coincidental sharing between unrelated individuals, out-of-frame TCR alpha sequences shared between twins showed an excess of sequences with low generation probability.

Library method: 5' RACE. For sequencing, an Illumina HiSeq 2000 was employed. A universal primer binding site was introduced by template switching, and a unique molecular identifier was present in the final cDNA, enabling accurate counting of TCR cDNA molecules. Specific primers in the conserved constant-segment region were used to synthesize first-strand cDNA for TCR alpha and beta chains. To control for contamination, each cDNA library was double barcoded with a SMART-Mk sample barcode plus Illumina barcodes. TruSeq adapter sequences, together with Illumina sample barcodes, were added in two successive PCR steps. Sequencing of the TCR alpha and beta cDNA libraries was done on the Illumina HiSeq platform using custom primers. Concerning the study's data processing: Raw reads were processed with MiGEC to extract unique molecular identifiers, and MiXCR was used to determine CDR3 positions. For each individual, recombination models were inferred using an EM algorithm with the repgenHMM and IGoR tools. The tcR package in R was used for shared clonotype analysis, with sharing normalized by the product of cloneset sizes. To study raw recombination without the effects of thymic and clonal selection, out-of-frame nonproductive sequences were analyzed. Using fastp at Q25 and MiXCR, TCRdb reprocessed the public reads and kept productive beta chains. Entries that share a CDR3 protein sequence are merged under the most common genes and DNA. TCRdb's processing, not the authors', yielded these V and J calls. This sample has hundreds of thousands of distinct CDR3 sequences in its table, and under 25% of those were observed once. Clones ranked in the top ten supply 0.48% of the sample.

As to this clonotype: The antigen it binds to is not known. Base qualities are not provided; no much larger clone lies one nucleotide away.

Every donor in the study was a healthy Caucasian. The twin cohort consisted of three pairs of female monozygotic twins, all aged roughly 18 to 30 years. CD4+ and CD8+ T cell populations were isolated with positive isolation kits from Invitrogen. These same records also appear under a second study, on yellow fever vaccine responses in identical twins. The second study, in turn, reports: According to the authors, the vaccine-induced T cell response in identical twins seemed to be partly convergent and partly specific to each individual. The study precisely tracked vaccine-responding T cell clones in identical twins.

The TCR originated in a woman younger than 35 in good health. The sequenced material came from CD4+ T cells sorted from blood.

The nucleotide sequence is TGCAGCGTTGCCGGCCACCAAGAGACCCAGTACTTC. It translates to CSVAGHQETQYF. Here the chain combines TRBV29-1 and TRBJ2-5; the D gene assignment is ambiguous. Reading from cysteine to phenylalanine, the CDR3 counts 12 amino acids. The DNA shown is the 36-base CDR3, in frame from base 1. The CDR1 and CDR2 encoded by the germline V gene are SQVTM and ANQGSEA. The junction carries 6 bases between V and J, which are trimmed by 4 bases and 0 bases respectively.